Included here is one T cell receptor (beta chain) sequence, with context. No antigen is known for it. The cysteine opens and the phenylalanine closes a CDR3 of 15 amino acids. No DNA appears here. The germline V gene supplies CDR1 SGDLS and CDR2 YYNGEE. The record originates from a study of T cells expressing NK-cell markers (dated by TCRdb to the early 2020s). In the study overall: In sorted CD3+CD56+NKG2C+, CD3+CD56+NKG2C- and CD3+CD56-NKG2C+ T-cell subsets from 8 or 9 donors, TCR beta-chain repertoires were profiled. Among the eight sequenced donors, seven were HCMV-seropositive and one was HCMV-seronegative. Randomly selected healthy volunteers, three men and five women, were used as the eight sequenced donors. Sequencing of the libraries produced 2 x 150 bp reads on Illumina HiSeq 2000/2500, MiSeq or NextSeq. What the work shows at the level of the full study, not this receptor alone: It remained unclear whether the expanded NKG2C-expressing T cell clones were specific for HCMV antigens. In roughly 6 donors, the dominant CD3+CD56+NKG2C+ clonotypes were among the top 10 CD8+ clonotypes and accounted for about 1.0-7.0% of CD8+ T cells. Those dominant clonotypes were again the most abundant among CD3+CD56-NKG2C+ cells in several donors, at about 25-60.1%.

The instrument given in TCRdb is Illumina HiSeq 2000. The TCR beta cDNA libraries were made using 5'RACE template switching, a step that added both a universal primer site and unique molecular identifiers. Priming for cDNA synthesis came from the TCR beta constant segment, and two successive PCR amplification steps followed. For the original study's pipeline: MIGEC was used to demultiplex reads and group reads by UMI, and MiTCR was used to assemble and quantify clonotypes. To exclude erroneous sequences, only TCR cDNA sequences supported by at least two reads were retained. The tcR package was used for downstream repertoire analysis, and clonotypes were matched across fractions by CDR3 nucleotide sequence plus V segment. VDJmatch was used to annotate antigen specificity against VDJdb, with one amino acid substitution in CDR3 allowed. Based on TCRdb reprocessing of the reads, there is one entry per CDR3 protein sequence, and DNA is missing. The V and J calls here are based on TCRdb, not the publication. The data table for this sample lists almost 450,000 distinct CDR3 sequences. The top ten hold 7.3% of the sample.

HCMV serostatus was determined by detecting HCMV-specific IgG in serum with a commercial ELISA kit. Ficoll density gradient centrifugation was used to isolate peripheral blood mononuclear cells from blood. The origin of this receptor is a woman aged 18 to 75 in good health. The V gene is TRBV9 and the J gene is TRBJ1-5; no DNA is available, so the TRBD1 call from TCRdb remains unchecked. Input material: blood T cells: a sorted CD56 or NKG2C T cell subset, CD4+ or CD8+ T cells, or bulk PBMC T cells (not recorded which). CDR3 reads: CASSSGGHGNQPQHF.